The TCR beta chain under discussion was sequenced for a study of vaccination effects on CD4 cells after COVID-19. Study as a whole: It was a median of 72 days after the second dose that post-vaccine samples were obtained.

The sample holds many counts of this clone. Its matching antigen is unknown. Some clones are missing from TCRdb's copy, which holds only in-frame ones; the method was immunoSEQ multiplex PCR. This table has about 72,000 clones, around 81% appearing once. Sequencing was preceded by expansion of antigen-specific CD4+ T cells with viral peptide pools in the ViraFEST assay. The authors isolated CD4+ T cells after around nine days of culture. Participants received two doses of either the BNT162b2 or mRNA-1273 vaccine. Wells of roughly 1.9 million PBMC each were grown with 10 IU/ml IL-2 and 9 to 10 ug/ml peptides. Half of the medium was exchanged for IL-2 medium on both days 3 and 7. CDR3 length: 13 residues. The V gene lost 2 bases and the J gene lost 0 bases, with 2 bases spanning the gap. Germline loops: CDR1 SGHTA, CDR2 FQGNSA.

The sequence was collected from a human donor who received a COVID-19 vaccine. The rearrangement links TRBV7-2 to TRBJ1-5; no firm D call. The specimen comprised CD4+ T cells from PBMCs cultured with HCoV-229E spike peptides, sampled after COVID-19 vaccination. The CDR3 loop reads CASSLNSNQPQHF. Here the CDR3 DNA reads TGTGCCAGCAGCTTAAATAGCAATCAGCCCCAGCATTTT.